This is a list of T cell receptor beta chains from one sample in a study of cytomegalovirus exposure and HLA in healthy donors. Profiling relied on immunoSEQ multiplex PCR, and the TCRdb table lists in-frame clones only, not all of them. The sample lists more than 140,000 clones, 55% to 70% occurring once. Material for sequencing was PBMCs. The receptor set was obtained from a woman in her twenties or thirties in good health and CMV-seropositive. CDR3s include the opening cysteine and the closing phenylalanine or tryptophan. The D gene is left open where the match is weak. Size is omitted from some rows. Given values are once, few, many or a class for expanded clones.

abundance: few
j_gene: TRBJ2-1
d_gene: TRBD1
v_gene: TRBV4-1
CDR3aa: CASGERTGPYNEQFF
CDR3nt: TGCGCCAGCGGCGAAAGGACAGGTCCCTACAATGAGCAGTTCTTC

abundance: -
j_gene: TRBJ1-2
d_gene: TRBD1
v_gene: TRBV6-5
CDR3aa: CASSDRGYGYTF
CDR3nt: TGTGCCAGCAGTGACAGGGGTTATGGCTACACCTTC

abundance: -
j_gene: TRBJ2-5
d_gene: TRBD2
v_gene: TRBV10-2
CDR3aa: CASRTHRLAGDQETQYF
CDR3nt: TGCGCCAGCAGAACGCACCGACTAGCGGGAGATCAAGAGACCCAGTACTTC

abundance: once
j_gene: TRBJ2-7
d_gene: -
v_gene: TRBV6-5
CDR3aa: CASSFGSGVTYEQYF
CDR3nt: TGTGCCAGCAGTTTCGGCTCAGGGGTCACCTACGAGCAGTACTTC

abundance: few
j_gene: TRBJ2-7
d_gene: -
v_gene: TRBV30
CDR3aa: CAWTTGGGNYEQYF
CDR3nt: TGTGCCTGGACAACCGGTGGAGGGAACTACGAGCAGTACTTC

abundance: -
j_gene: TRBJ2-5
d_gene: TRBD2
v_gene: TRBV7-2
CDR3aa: CASSLEPSGAGETQYF
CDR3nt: TGTGCCAGCAGCTTAGAGCCTAGCGGGGCGGGGGAGACCCAGTACTTC

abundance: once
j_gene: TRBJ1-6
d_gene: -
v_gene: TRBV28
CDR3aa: CASILRGTVTSPLHF
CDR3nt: TGTGCCAGCATCCTTCGGGGTACAGTTACCTCACCCCTCCACTTT

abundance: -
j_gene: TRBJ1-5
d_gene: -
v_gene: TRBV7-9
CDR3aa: CASSTDTYQPQHF
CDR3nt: TGTGCCAGCAGCACCGACACGTATCAGCCCCAGCATTTT

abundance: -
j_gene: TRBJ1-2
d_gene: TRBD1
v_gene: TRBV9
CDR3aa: CASSVQDRAYGYTF
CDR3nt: TGTGCCAGCAGCGTACAGGACAGGGCCTATGGCTACACCTTC

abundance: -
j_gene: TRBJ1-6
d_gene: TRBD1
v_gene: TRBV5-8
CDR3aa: CASSRGQVNNSPLHF
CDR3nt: TGTGCCAGCAGCCGTGGACAGGTCAATAATTCACCCCTCCACTTT

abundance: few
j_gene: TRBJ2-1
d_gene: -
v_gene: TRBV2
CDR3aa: CASSVSEQFF
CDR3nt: TGTGCCAGCAGTGTTAGTGAGCAGTTCTTC

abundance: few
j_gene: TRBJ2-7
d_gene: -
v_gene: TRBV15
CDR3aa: CATSRRGEQYF
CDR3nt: TGTGCCACCAGCAGAAGGGGCGAGCAGTACTTC

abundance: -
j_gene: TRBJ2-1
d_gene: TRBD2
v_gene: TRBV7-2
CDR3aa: CASSPMAGGYNEQFF
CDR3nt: TGTGCCAGCAGCCCCATGGCGGGGGGCTACAATGAGCAGTTCTTC

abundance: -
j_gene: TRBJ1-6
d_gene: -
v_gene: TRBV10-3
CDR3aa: CAIKSRQVNSPLHF
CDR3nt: TGTGCCATCAAATCTCGACAGGTTAATTCACCCCTCCACTTT

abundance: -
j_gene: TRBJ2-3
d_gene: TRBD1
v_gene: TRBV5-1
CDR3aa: CASRGTDRPYTDTQYF
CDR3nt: TGCGCCAGCAGGGGGACGGACAGGCCCTACACAGATACGCAGTATTTT

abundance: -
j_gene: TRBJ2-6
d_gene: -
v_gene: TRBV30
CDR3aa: CAWGTGFSGANVLTF
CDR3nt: TGTGCCTGGGGTACAGGATTCTCTGGGGCCAACGTCCTGACTTTC

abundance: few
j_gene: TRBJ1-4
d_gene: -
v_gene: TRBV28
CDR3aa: CASNLKGGVILFF
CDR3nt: TGTGCCAGCAATCTTAAGGGGGGGGTGATTCTGTTTTTT

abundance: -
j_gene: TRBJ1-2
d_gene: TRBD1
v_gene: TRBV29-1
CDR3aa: CSVEQGVQNYGYTF
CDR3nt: TGCAGCGTTGAACAGGGGGTCCAGAACTATGGCTACACCTTC

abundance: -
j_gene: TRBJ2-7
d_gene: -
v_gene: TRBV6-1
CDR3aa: CASRVAGTYEQYF
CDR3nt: TGTGCCAGCAGGGTGGCAGGTACCTACGAGCAGTACTTC

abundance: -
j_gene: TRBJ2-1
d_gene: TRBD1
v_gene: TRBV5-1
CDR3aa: CASSLTGGASNEQFF
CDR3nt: TGCGCCAGCAGCTTGACAGGGGGCGCGTCGAATGAGCAGTTCTTC

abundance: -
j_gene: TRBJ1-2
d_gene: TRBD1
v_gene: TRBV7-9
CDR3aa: CASSPTGGASHGYTF
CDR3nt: TGTGCCAGCAGCCCTACAGGGGGCGCAAGTCATGGCTACACCTTC

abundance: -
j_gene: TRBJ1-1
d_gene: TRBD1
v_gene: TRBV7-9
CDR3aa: CASSLNRGERGLNTEAFF
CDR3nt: TGTGCCAGCAGCTTAAACAGGGGGGAGCGAGGCCTTAACACTGAAGCTTTCTTT

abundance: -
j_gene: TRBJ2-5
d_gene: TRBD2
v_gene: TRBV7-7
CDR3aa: CASSPIFAGGEETQYF
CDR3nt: TGTGCCAGCAGCCCGATTTTCGCGGGAGGGGAAGAGACCCAGTACTTC

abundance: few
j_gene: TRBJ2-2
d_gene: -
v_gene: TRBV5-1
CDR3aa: CASSPFSDTGELFF
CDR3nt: TGCGCCAGCAGCCCCTTTAGTGACACCGGGGAGCTGTTTTTT

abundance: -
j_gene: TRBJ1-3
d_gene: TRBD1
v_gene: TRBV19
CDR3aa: CASSILQGVNTIYF
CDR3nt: TGTGCCAGTAGTATTCTCCAGGGGGTGAACACCATATATTTT

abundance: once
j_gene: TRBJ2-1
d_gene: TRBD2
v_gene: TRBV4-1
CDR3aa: CASSPPIAGEEQFF
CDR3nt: TGCGCCAGCAGCCCCCCGATAGCGGGAGAGGAGCAGTTCTTC

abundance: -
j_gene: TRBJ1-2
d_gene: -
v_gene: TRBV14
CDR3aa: CASSQWSDPNYGYTF
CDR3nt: TGTGCCAGCAGCCAATGGAGCGACCCCAACTATGGCTACACCTTC

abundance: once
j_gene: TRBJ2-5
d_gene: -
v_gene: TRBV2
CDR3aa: CASRKERQETQYF
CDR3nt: TGTGCCAGCAGAAAGGAGAGGCAAGAGACCCAGTACTTC

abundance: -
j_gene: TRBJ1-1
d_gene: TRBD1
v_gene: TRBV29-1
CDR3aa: CSVDKGQSTEAFF
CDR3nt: TGCAGCGTTGATAAGGGACAGTCCACTGAAGCTTTCTTT

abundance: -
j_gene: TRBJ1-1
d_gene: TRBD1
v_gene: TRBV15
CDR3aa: CATSSKQGGNTEAFF
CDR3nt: TGTGCCACCAGCAGTAAACAGGGGGGAAACACTGAAGCTTTCTTT

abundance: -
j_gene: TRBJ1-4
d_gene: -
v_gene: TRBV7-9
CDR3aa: CASSLESWGVYEKLFF
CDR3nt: TGTGCCAGCAGCTTAGAGTCTTGGGGGGTTTATGAAAAACTGTTTTTT

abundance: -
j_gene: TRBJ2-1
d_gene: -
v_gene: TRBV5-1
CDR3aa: CASSLVGIGVYNEQFF
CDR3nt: TGCGCCAGCAGCTTGGTCGGTATTGGAGTATACAATGAGCAGTTCTTC

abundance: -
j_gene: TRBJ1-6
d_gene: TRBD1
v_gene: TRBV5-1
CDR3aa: CASTSGQYNSPLHF
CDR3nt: TGCGCCAGCACCTCGGGACAGTATAATTCACCCCTCCACTTT

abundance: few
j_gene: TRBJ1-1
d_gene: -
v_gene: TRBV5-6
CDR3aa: CASSFGRGDLAFF
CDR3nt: TGTGCCAGCAGCTTCGGCAGGGGTGACCTAGCTTTCTTT

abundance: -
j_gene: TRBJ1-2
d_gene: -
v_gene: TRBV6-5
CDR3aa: CASRTDTNYGYTF
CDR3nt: TGTGCCAGCAGGACCGACACAAACTATGGCTACACCTTC

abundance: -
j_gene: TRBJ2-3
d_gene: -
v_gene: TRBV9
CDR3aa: CASSLTPRGTDTQYF
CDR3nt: TGTGCCAGCAGCCTCACTCCGAGGGGCACAGATACGCAGTATTTT

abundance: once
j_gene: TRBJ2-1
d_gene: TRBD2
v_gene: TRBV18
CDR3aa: CASSGLAGGGEQFF
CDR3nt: TGTGCCAGCTCCGGACTAGCGGGAGGGGGAGAGCAGTTCTTC

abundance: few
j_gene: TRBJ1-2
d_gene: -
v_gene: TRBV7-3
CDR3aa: CASTSGWYGYTF
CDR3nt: TGTGCCAGCACATCAGGGTGGTATGGCTACACCTTC

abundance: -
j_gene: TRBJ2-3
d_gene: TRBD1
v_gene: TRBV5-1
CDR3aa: CASNRGGSTDTQYF
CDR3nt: TGCGCCAGCAACAGGGGCGGGAGCACAGATACGCAGTATTTT

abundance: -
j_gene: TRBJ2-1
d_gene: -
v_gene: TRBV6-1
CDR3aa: CASSEVQGSEQFF
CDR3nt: TGTGCCAGCAGTGAAGTCCAGGGTTCCGAGCAGTTCTTC

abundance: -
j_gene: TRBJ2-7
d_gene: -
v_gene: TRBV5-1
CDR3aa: CASSSAYEQYF
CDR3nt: TGCGCCAGCAGCTCCGCCTACGAGCAGTACTTC

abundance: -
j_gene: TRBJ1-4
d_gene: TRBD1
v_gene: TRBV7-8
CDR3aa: CASSVRDSNEKLFF
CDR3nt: TGTGCCAGCAGCGTCCGGGACAGCAATGAAAAACTGTTTTTT

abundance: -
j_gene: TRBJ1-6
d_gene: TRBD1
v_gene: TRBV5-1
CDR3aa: CASSLGTGEAKSPLHF
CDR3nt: TGCGCCAGCAGCTTGGGGACAGGCGAGGCGAAATCACCCCTCCACTTT

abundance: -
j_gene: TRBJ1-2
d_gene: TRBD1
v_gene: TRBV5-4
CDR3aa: CASSFDRGNYGYTF
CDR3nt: TGTGCCAGCAGTTTTGACAGGGGGAACTATGGCTACACCTTC

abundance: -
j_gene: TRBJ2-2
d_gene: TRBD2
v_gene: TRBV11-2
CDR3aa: CASSRTSGGGTGELFF
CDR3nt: TGTGCCAGCAGCCGGACTAGCGGGGGGGGCACCGGGGAGCTGTTTTTT

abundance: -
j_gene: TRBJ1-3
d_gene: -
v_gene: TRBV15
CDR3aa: CATSRDLATANTIYF
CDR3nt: TGTGCCACCAGCAGAGATCTCGCCACAGCCAACACCATATATTTT

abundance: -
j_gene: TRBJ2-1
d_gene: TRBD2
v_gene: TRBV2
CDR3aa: CASSDTSGGGQFF
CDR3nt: TGTGCCAGCAGTGATACTAGCGGGGGGGGGCAGTTCTTC

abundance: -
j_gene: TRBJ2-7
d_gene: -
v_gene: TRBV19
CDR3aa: CASQSTGTHYEQYF
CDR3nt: TGTGCCAGTCAGTCCACCGGGACACACTACGAGCAGTACTTC

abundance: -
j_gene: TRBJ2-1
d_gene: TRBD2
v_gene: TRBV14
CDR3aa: CASSQGAIRGGAINEQFF
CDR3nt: TGTGCCAGCAGCCAAGGCGCTATCCGGGGGGGGGCGATCAATGAGCAGTTCTTC

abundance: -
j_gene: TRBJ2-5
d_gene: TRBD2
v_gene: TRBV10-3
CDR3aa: CAISSTSGGGQETQYF
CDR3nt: TGTGCCATCAGCTCCACTAGCGGGGGAGGTCAAGAGACCCAGTACTTC

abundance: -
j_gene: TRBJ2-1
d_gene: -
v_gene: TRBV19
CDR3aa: CASSPTTFYNEQFF
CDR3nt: TGTGCCAGTAGTCCCACAACGTTCTACAATGAGCAGTTCTTC

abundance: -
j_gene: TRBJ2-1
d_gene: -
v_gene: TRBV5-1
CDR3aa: CASSFTAAYNEQFF
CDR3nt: TGCGCCAGCAGTTTTACCGCGGCCTACAATGAGCAGTTCTTC

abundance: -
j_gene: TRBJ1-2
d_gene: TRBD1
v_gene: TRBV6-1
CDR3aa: CASSLRHRGTYGYTF
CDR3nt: TGTGCCAGCAGTCTAAGGCACAGGGGGACCTATGGCTACACCTTC